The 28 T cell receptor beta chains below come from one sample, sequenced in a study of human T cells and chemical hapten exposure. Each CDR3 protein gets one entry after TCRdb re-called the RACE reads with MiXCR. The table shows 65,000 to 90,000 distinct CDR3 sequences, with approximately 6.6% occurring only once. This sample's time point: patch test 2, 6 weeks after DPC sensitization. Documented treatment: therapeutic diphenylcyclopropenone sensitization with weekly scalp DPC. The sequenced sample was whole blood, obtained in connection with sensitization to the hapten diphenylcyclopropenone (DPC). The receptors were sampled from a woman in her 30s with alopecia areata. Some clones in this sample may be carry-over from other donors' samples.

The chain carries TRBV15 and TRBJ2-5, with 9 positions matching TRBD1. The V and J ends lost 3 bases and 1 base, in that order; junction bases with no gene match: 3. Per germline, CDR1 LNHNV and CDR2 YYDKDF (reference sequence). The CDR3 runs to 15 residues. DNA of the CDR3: TGTGCCACCAGCAGGATGACAGGGGGCCAAGAGACCCAGTACTTC. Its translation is CATSRMTGGQETQYF.

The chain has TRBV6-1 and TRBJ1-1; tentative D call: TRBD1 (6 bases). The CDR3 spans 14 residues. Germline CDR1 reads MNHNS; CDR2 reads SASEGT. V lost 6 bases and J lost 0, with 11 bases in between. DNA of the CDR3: TGTGCCAGCAGCGGAGGGGGAATGAACACTGAAGCTTTCTTT. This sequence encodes CASSGGGMNTEAFF.

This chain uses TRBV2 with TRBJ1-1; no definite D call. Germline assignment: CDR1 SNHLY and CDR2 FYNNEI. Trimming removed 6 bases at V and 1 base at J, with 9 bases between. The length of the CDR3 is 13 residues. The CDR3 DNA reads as TGTGCCAGCAGAGGCAGACAGAACACTGAAGCTTTCTTT. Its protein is CASRGRQNTEAFF.

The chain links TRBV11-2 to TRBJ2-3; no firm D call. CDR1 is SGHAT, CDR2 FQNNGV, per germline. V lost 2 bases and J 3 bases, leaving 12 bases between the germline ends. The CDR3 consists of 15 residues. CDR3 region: CASSLRAGRTDTQYF. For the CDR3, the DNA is TGTGCCAGCAGCTTAAGAGCAGGTCGTACAGATACGCAGTATTTT.

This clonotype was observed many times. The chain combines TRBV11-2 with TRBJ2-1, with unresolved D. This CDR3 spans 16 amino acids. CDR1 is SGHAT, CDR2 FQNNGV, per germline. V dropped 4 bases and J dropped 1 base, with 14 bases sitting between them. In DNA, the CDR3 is TGTGCCAGCAGCTCCATGAAGTCGAATTCCTACAATGAGCAGTTCTTC. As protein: CASSSMKSNSYNEQFF.

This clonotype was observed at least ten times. The CDR3 DNA follows: TGCGCCAGCAGCGCCCGGGTTGTGGGGGATGAGCAGTTCTTC. Translated, it gives CASSARVVGDEQFF. V usage is TRBV10-2 and J usage is TRBJ2-1; the D gene could be TRBD1 or TRBD2 (5 bases each). The germline gives CDR1 WSHSY, CDR2 SAAADI. V lost 6 bases and J lost 8, with 17 bases in between. This CDR3 region has 14 residues.

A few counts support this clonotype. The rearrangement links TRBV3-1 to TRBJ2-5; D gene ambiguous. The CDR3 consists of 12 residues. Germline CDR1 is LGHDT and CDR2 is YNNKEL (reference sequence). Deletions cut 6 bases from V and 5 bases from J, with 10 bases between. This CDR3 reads CASSPGPETQYF. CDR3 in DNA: TGTGCCAGCAGTCCCGGGCCGGAGACCCAGTACTTC.

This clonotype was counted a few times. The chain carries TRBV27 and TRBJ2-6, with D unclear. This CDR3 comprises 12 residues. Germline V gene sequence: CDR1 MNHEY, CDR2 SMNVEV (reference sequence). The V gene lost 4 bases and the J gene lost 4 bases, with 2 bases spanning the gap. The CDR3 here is CASSYGANVLTF. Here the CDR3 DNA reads TGTGCCAGCAGTTACGGGGCCAACGTCCTGACTTTC.

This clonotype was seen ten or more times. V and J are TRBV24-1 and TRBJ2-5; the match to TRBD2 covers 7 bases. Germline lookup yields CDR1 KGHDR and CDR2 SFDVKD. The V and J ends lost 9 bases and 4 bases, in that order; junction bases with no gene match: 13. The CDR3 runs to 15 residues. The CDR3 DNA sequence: TGTGCCACCGGGGAGGCTGGCGGGGGAAGAGAGACCCAGTACTTC. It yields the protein CATGEAGGGRETQYF.

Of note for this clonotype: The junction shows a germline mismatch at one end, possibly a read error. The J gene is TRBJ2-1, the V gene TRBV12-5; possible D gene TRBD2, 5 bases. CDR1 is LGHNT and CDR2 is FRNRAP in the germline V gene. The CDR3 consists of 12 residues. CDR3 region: CASGLVLPLRVF. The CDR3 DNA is TGTGCTAGTGGTTTGGTCCTTCCACTGAGGGTCTTC.

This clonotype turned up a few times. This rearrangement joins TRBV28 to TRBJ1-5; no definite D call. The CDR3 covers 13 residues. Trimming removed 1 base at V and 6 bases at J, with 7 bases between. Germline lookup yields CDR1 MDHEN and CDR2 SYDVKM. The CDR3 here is CASSLFSGQPQHF. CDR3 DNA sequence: TGTGCCAGCAGTTTATTTTCTGGTCAGCCCCAGCATTTT.

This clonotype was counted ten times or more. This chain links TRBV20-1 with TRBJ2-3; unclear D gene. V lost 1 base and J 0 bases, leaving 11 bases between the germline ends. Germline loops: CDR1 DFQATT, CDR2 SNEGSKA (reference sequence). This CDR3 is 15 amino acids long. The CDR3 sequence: CSARVAGLSTDTQYF. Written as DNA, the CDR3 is TGCAGTGCTAGAGTTGCAGGCTTAAGCACAGATACGCAGTATTTT.

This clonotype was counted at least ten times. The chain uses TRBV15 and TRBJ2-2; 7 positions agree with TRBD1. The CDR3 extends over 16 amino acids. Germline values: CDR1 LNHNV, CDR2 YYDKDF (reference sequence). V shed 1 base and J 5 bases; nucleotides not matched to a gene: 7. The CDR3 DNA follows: TGTGCCACCAGCAGAGGGGGACAGATGAGAACCGGGGAGCTGTTTTTT. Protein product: CATSRGGQMRTGELFF. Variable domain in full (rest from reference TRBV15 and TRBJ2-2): DAMVIQNPRYQVTQFGKPVTLSCSQTLNHNVMYWYQQKSSQAPKLLFHYYDKDFNNEADTPDNFQSRRPNTSFCFLDIRSPGLGDTAMYLCATSRGGQMRTGELFFGEGSRLTVL.

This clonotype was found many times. The CDR3: CASSLHRETQYF. The CDR3 nucleotides read TGTGCCAGCAGCTTACACAGGGAAACGCAGTATTTT. The chain is built from TRBV7-2 and TRBJ2-3; D might be TRBD1 (6 bases). The CDR3 length is 12 residues. Germline V gene lookup returns CDR1 SGHTA and CDR2 FQGNSA. Trimming took off 2 bases at V and 9 bases at J, with 9 bases between the two ends.

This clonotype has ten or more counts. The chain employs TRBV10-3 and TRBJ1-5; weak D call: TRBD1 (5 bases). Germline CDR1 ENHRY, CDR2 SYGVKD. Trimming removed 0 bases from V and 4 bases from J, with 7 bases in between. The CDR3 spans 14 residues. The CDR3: CAISESGTNQPQHF. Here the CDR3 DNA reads TGTGCCATCAGTGAGTCAGGGACGAATCAGCCCCAGCATTTT.

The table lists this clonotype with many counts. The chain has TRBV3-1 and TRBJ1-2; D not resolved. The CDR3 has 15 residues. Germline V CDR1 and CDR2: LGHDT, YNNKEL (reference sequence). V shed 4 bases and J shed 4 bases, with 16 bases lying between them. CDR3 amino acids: CASSPSGASSYGYTF. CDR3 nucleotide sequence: TGTGCCAGCAGCCCATCCGGAGCGAGCTCCTATGGCTACACCTTC.

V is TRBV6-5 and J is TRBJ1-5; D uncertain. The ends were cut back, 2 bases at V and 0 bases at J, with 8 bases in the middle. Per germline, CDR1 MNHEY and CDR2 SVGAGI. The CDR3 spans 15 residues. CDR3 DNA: TGTGCCAGCAGTTACGCGGGGAATAGCAATCAGCCCCAGCATTTT. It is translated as CASSYAGNSNQPQHF.

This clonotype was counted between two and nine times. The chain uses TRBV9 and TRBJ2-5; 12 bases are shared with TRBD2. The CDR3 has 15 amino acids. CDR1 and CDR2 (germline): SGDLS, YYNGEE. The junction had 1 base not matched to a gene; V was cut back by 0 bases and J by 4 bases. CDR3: CASSVALAGGETQYF. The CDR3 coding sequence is TGTGCCAGCAGCGTAGCACTAGCGGGGGGAGAGACCCAGTACTTC.

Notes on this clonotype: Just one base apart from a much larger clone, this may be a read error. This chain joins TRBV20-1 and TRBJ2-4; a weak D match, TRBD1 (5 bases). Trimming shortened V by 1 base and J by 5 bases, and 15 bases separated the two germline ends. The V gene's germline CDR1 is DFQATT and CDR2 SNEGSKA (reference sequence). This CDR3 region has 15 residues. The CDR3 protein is CSARGPGLAENIQYF. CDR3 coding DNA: TGCAGTGCTAGAGGGCCAGGGCTGGCCGAAAACATTCAGTACTTC.

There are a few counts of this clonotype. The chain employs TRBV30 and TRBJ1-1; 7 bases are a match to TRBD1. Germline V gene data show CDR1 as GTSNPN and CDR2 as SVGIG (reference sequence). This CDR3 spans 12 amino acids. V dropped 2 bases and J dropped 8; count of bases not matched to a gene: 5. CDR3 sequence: CAWSPQGREAFF. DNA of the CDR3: TGTGCCTGGAGTCCACAGGGGCGGGAAGCTTTCTTT.

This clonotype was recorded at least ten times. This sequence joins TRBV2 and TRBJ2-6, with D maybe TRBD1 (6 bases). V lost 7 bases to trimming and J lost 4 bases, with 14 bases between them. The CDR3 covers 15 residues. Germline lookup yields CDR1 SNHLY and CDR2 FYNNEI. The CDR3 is CASIGTRSGANVLTF. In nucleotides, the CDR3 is TGTGCCAGCATTGGGACAAGGTCCGGGGCCAACGTCCTGACTTTC.

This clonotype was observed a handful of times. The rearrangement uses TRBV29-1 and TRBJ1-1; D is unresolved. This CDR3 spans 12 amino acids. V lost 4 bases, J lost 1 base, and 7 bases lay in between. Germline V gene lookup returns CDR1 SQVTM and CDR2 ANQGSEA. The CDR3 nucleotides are TGCAGCGTTGTAGCCCGGAACACTGAAGCTTTCTTT. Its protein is CSVVARNTEAFF. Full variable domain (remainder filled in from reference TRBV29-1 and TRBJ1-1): SAVISQKPSRDICQRGTSLTIQCQVDSQVTMMFWYRQQPGQSLTLIATANQGSEATYESGFVIDKFPISRPNLTFSTLTVSNMSPEDSSIYLCSVVARNTEAFFGQGTRLTVV.

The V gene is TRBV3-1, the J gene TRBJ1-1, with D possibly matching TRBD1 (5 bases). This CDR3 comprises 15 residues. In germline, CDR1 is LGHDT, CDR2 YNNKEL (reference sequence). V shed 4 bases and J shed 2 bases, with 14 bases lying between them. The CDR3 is CASSPFSGTNTEAFF. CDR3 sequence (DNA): TGTGCCAGCAGCCCTTTTTCCGGGACTAACACTGAAGCTTTCTTT.

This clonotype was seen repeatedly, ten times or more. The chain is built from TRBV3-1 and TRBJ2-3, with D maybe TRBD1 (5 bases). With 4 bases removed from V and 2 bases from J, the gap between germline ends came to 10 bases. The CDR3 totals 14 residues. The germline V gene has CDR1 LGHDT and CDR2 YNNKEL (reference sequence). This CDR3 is CASSLGAFTDTQYF. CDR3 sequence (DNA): TGTGCCAGCAGCCTAGGGGCGTTCACAGATACGCAGTATTTT.

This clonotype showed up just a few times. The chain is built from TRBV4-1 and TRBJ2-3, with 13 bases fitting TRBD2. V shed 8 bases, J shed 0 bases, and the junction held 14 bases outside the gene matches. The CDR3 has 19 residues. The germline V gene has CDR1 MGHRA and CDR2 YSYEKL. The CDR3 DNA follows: TGCGCCAGCCTAGACGGGACTAGCGGGGCACGATCTAGCACAGATACGCAGTATTTT. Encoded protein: CASLDGTSGARSSTDTQYF.

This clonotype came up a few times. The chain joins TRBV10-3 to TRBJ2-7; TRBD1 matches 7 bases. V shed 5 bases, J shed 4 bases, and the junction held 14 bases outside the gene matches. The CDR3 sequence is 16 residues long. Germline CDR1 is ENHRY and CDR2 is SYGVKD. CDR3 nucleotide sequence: TGTGCCATCAGTTCCCTTGGCCCCGACAGGGAGTACGAGCAGTACTTC. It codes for CAISSLGPDREYEQYF.

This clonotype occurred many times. CDR3 sequence (DNA): TGCAGTGCTAGAGATCGCCAGGGGACCTCCACCGAGCAGTACTTC. Its protein is CSARDRQGTSTEQYF. This chain connects TRBV20-1 to TRBJ2-7; D might be TRBD1 (6 bases). CDR3 length equals 15 residues. Trimming stripped 0 bases from V and 6 bases from J, with 18 bases between. CDR1 is DFQATT, CDR2 SNEGSKA, per germline (reference sequence).

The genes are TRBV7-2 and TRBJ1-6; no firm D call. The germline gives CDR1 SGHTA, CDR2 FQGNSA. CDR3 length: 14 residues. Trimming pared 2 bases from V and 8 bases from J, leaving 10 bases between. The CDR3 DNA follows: TGTGCCAGCAGCTTATTGGGAGGAGATTCACCCCTCCACTTT. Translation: CASSLLGGDSPLHF.